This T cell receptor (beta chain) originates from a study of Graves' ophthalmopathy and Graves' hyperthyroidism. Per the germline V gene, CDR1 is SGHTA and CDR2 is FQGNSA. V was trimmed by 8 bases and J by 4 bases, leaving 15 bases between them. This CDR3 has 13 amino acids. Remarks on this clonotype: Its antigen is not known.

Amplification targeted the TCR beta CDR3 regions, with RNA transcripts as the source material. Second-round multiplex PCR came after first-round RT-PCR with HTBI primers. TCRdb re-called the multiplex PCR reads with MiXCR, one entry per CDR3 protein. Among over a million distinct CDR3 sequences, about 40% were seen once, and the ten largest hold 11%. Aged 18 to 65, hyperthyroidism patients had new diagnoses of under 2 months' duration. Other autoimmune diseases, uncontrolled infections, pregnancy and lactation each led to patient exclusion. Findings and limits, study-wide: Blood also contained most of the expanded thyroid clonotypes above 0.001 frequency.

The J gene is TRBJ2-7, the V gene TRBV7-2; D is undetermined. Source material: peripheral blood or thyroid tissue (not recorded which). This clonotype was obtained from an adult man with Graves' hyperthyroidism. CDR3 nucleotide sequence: TGTGCCAGCGCAACACCCCCCCGGTACGAGCAGTACTTC. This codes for CASATPPRYEQYF.